The 29 T cell receptor beta chains below come from one sample, sequenced in a study of blood T cell repertoires in COVID-19. The protocol was immunoSEQ multiplex PCR, while the TCRdb copy is restricted to in-frame clones and leaves out a portion. This sample has fewer than 300,000 clones, with around 86% found just once. The sequencing sample was made of peripheral blood. The receptors here all came from a man aged 50-60 years with COVID-19, enrolled during active disease.

The chain carries TRBV5-1 and TRBJ1-6, with TRBD1 matching 10 bases. The germline V gene has CDR1 SGHRS and CDR2 YFSETQ. Trimming at V came to 4 bases and at J to 6 bases, leaving 1 base not matched to a gene. This CDR3 is built from 14 residues. In DNA, the CDR3 is TGCGCCAGCAGCCGGGACAGGGGTAATTCACCCCTCCACTTT. Translation gives CASSRDRGNSPLHF.

The J gene is TRBJ1-2, the V gene TRBV11-2, with 7 bases matching TRBD1. The CDR3 has 15 amino acids. The V and J ends lost 4 bases and 4 bases, in that order; junction bases with no gene match: 9. Germline CDR1 and CDR2: SGHAT and FQNNGV. CDR3 amino acids: CASSSRTGWLYGYTF. The CDR3, as DNA: TGTGCCAGCAGCTCTAGGACAGGATGGCTCTATGGCTACACCTTC.

This chain joins TRBV6-5 and TRBJ2-5; 9 bases agree with TRBD1. The CDR3 contains 16 residues. J gave up 1 base and V 0 bases, and 3 bases lay outside the gene matches. The germline gives CDR1 MNHEY, CDR2 SVGAGI. The CDR3 loop is CASSYSGTGIQETQYF. The CDR3 DNA sequence: TGTGCCAGCAGTTACTCCGGGACAGGGATCCAAGAGACCCAGTACTTC.

V is TRBV6-1 and J is TRBJ2-7; D remains ambiguous. This CDR3 contains 14 residues. Germline V gene lookup returns CDR1 MNHNS and CDR2 SASEGT. Trimming stripped 4 bases from V and 3 bases from J, with 13 bases between. The CDR3 DNA reads as TGTGCCAGCAGTGCAGCCAGGATGTACTACGAGCAGTACTTC. Its translation: CASSAARMYYEQYF.

This sequence joins TRBV5-6 and TRBJ1-5, with 7 nucleotides matching TRBD1. Germline V CDR1 and CDR2: SGHDT, YYEEEE. The CDR3 length is 16 residues. V lost 1 base and J lost 2; bases outside the gene matches: 6. CDR3 region: CASSLYSTGGNQPQHF. CDR3 nucleotides: TGTGCCAGCAGCTTGTACTCTACAGGGGGCAATCAGCCCCAGCATTTT.

About this clone: Additional DNA sequences in this sample encode the identical CDR3. CDR3 sequence (DNA): TGTGCCAGCAGCTTGGGGCAGGGCTACAATGAGCAGTTCTTC. It specifies CASSLGQGYNEQFF. This chain uses TRBV5-8 with TRBJ2-1, with a possible D match to TRBD1 (5 bases). The length of the CDR3 is 14 residues. The germline V gene encodes CDR1 SGHTS and CDR2 YDEGEE. V was pared by 0 bases and J by 3 bases, with 7 bases between.

The rearrangement joins TRBV4-3 to TRBJ1-1; D remains ambiguous. Trimming pared 0 bases from V and 3 bases from J, leaving 8 bases between. Germline CDR1 reads LGHNA; CDR2 reads YSLEER. This CDR3 is built from 14 residues. For the CDR3, the DNA is TGCGCCAGCAGCCAAGAGGGGAGGGACACTGAAGCTTTCTTT. This codes for CASSQEGRDTEAFF.

A few counts support this clone. V and J are TRBV27 and TRBJ1-2; TRBD1 matches at 7 bases. CDR3 length equals 12 residues. J was trimmed by 7 bases and V by 5 bases; bases with no gene match: 4. Germline CDR1 is MNHEY and CDR2 is SMNVEV (reference sequence). The DNA for the CDR3 is TGTGCCAGCAGTGCGACAGGGTTTGGCTACACCTTC. This codes for CASSATGFGYTF.

This clone was seen just once. V is TRBV11-2 and J is TRBJ2-3; D gene unclear. V lost 4 bases to trimming and J lost 2 bases, with 25 bases between them. This CDR3 has 19 residues. Germline CDR1 reads SGHAT; CDR2 reads FQNNGV. CDR3 in amino acids: CASSSRRSADTTYTDTQYF. CDR3 nucleotide sequence: TGTGCCAGCAGCTCACGTAGATCAGCAGACACCACTTACACAGATACGCAGTATTTT.

The V and J genes are TRBV5-6 and TRBJ2-7, with 7 nucleotides matching TRBD2. CDR3 length: 12 residues. The germline CDR1 and CDR2 sequences are SGHDT and YYEEEE. Trimming cost V 4 bases and J 6 bases; bases outside gene matches: 4. The CDR3 DNA reads TGTGCCAGCAGCCAAGGGAGGGCCGAGCAGTACTTC. As protein: CASSQGRAEQYF.

This clone was picked up one time. This rearrangement joins TRBV24-1 to TRBJ2-7, with 9 bases matching TRBD1. J gave up 3 bases and V 1 base, and 12 bases lay outside the gene matches. The CDR3 loop spans 18 amino acids. Germline CDR1 is KGHDR and CDR2 is SFDVKD. CDR3 sequence: CATSDFNRDRVRNYEQYF. CDR3 nucleotide sequence: TGTGCCACCAGTGATTTTAACCGGGACAGGGTGCGGAACTACGAGCAGTACTTC.

The chain carries TRBV28 and TRBJ1-1; 7 bases are shared with TRBD1. Germline loops: CDR1 MDHEN, CDR2 SYDVKM. The CDR3 covers 15 residues. The V segment lost 5 bases and the J segment 9 bases; nucleotides outside the gene matches: 15. CDR3 residues: CASSPRDRVSPQAFF. CDR3 coding DNA: TGTGCCAGCAGTCCCCGAGACAGGGTTTCCCCTCAAGCTTTCTTT.

CDR3 region: CASSKDRVDNEQFF. CDR3 sequence (DNA): TGTGCCAGTAGTAAAGACAGGGTAGACAATGAGCAGTTCTTC. The V gene is TRBV19, the J gene TRBJ2-1; 7 bases line up with TRBD1. Looked up from germline, CDR1 is LNHDA and CDR2 is SQIVND (reference sequence). V shed 4 bases, J shed 5 bases, and the junction held 5 bases outside the gene matches. The CDR3 is 14 amino acids.

V gene TRBV10-3 combines with J gene TRBJ2-5; D is perhaps TRBD1 (6 bases). CDR1 ENHRY and CDR2 SYGVKD come from the germline V gene. The CDR3 is 16 amino acids. V lost 2 bases and J 5 bases, leaving 18 bases between the germline ends. CDR3 bases: TGTGCCATCAGTGAGGGGGGTCAGGGGCGAGGGGAGACCCAGTACTTC. This sequence encodes CAISEGGQGRGETQYF.

CDR3 DNA: TGTGCCAGCAGCCTGACGGGGACACTTAATGAGCAGTTCTTC. Translated, it gives CASSLTGTLNEQFF. The chain has TRBV4-2 and TRBJ2-1; D possibly corresponds to TRBD1 (6 bases). Looked up from germline, CDR1 is LGHNA and CDR2 is YNFKEQ. CDR3 length: 14 residues. Trimming removed 4 bases at V and 7 bases at J, with 14 bases between.

The genes are TRBV3-1 (or the pseudogene TRBV3-2) and TRBJ1-5; no firm D call. Germline CDR1 LGHDT, CDR2 YNNKEL (reference sequence). Trimming took off 0 bases at V and 7 bases at J, with 7 bases between the two ends. This CDR3 is built from 13 residues. The CDR3 DNA reads as TGTGCCAGCAGCCAAGACAGATTGCAGCCCCAGCATTTT. Its protein product is CASSQDRLQPQHF.

The V and J genes are TRBV19 and TRBJ2-3; D gene unclear. The CDR3 contains 16 residues. V was clipped by 3 bases and J by 2 bases, with 15 bases between them. Germline lookup yields CDR1 LNHDA and CDR2 SQIVND (reference sequence). The CDR3 region is CASSMGRIGSTDTQYF. The CDR3 DNA reads TGTGCCAGTAGTATGGGCAGGATAGGATCCACAGATACGCAGTATTTT.

This clone was seen a single time. The CDR3 sequence is CASSLVGGTRKAFF. The CDR3 DNA reads as TGTGCCAGCAGCTTAGTAGGGGGTACACGCAAAGCTTTCTTT. The chain uses TRBV11-2 and TRBJ1-1; weak D call: TRBD1 (6 bases). CDR1 is SGHAT, CDR2 FQNNGV, per germline. V lost 1 base and J lost 9, with 15 bases in between. This CDR3 spans 14 amino acids.

This chain joins TRBV12-3 or TRBV12-4 and TRBJ1-2; D call uncertain. The CDR3 is 12 amino acids. V lost 5 bases, J lost 3 bases, and 7 bases lay in between. CDR3 nucleotide sequence: TGTGCCAGCAGTCTCCCCGACTATGGCTACACCTTC. Translated, it gives CASSLPDYGYTF.

The V call is TRBV2, the J call TRBJ2-7, with unresolved D. The CDR3 contains 12 residues. V dropped 2 bases and J dropped 3 bases, with 5 bases sitting between them. Germline V gene sequence: CDR1 SNHLY, CDR2 FYNNEI. The CDR3 DNA reads as TGTGCCAGCAGTGAACAGGTCTACGAGCAGTACTTC. This sequence encodes CASSEQVYEQYF.

The J gene is TRBJ2-4, the V gene TRBV30, with D perhaps matching TRBD2 (7 bases). Trimming removed 3 bases at V and 5 bases at J, with 23 bases between. The CDR3 has 17 residues. Germline values: CDR1 GTSNPN, CDR2 SVGIG (reference sequence). This CDR3 reads CAWRGRGGSVFENIQYF. CDR3 DNA: TGTGCCTGGAGGGGGAGGGGGGGGAGCGTGTTCGAAAACATTCAGTACTTC.

The DNA for the CDR3 is TGTGCCAGCAGCTTGCGGGCCCGGGCCTACAATGAGCAGTTCTTC. Its protein is CASSLRARAYNEQFF. This sequence joins TRBV7-2 and TRBJ2-1; the D gene is possibly TRBD2 (5 bases). Trimming took off 3 bases at V and 2 bases at J, with 11 bases between the two ends. The CDR3 is 15 residues long. Looked up from germline, CDR1 is SGHTA and CDR2 is FQGNSA.

The gene calls are TRBV7-9 and TRBJ1-4; D may be TRBD1 (5 bases). Looked up from germline, CDR1 is SEHNR and CDR2 is FQNEAQ (reference sequence). V shed 5 bases and J shed 0 bases, with 10 bases lying between them. The CDR3 is 15 residues long. The CDR3 DNA reads as TGTGCCAGCAGCATCAGGGATGCAACTAATGAAAAACTGTTTTTT. Translating it yields CASSIRDATNEKLFF.

The CDR3 nucleotides are TGTGCCAGCAGCGGTGGGGACAAATACGAGCAGTACTTC. The encoded protein is CASSGGDKYEQYF. The chain has TRBV5-4 and TRBJ2-7; maybe TRBD1 (6 bases). Germline CDR1 SGHNT, CDR2 YYREEE (reference sequence). The CDR3 loop spans 13 amino acids. Trimming left V 4 bases short and J 4 bases short, with 12 bases between. Based on the CDR3 plus reference TRBV5-4 and TRBJ2-7, the full variable domain is ETGVTQSPTHLIKTRGQQVTLRCSSQSGHNTVSWYQQALGQGPQFIFQYYREEENGRGNFPPRFSGLQFPNYSSELNVNALELDDSALYLCASSGGDKYEQYFGPGTRLTVT.

The chain links TRBV6-5 to TRBJ1-2, with D perhaps matching TRBD1 (6 bases). The CDR3 totals 13 residues. V dropped 6 bases and J dropped 1 base, with 9 bases sitting between them. Germline CDR1 reads MNHEY; CDR2 reads SVGAGI. The CDR3 sequence is CASRAQGNYGYTF. The DNA of the CDR3 is TGTGCCAGCAGAGCACAGGGTAACTATGGCTACACCTTC.

This clone came up once. The rearrangement uses TRBV30 and TRBJ1-6; TRBD1 matches at 7 bases. This CDR3 contains 13 residues. The V gene end was trimmed by 4 bases and the J gene end by 7 bases; junction bases not matched to a gene: 4. Germline V gene lookup returns CDR1 GTSNPN and CDR2 SVGIG (reference sequence). The CDR3 DNA reads TGTGCCTGGAATCGGGACAGAAATTCACCCCTCCACTTT. Protein product: CAWNRDRNSPLHF.

Here the CDR3 reads CASSQAEEANYGYTF. The CDR3 DNA sequence: TGCGCCAGCAGCCAGGCAGAGGAAGCTAACTATGGCTACACCTTC. The chain uses TRBV4-1 and TRBJ1-2; D is ambiguous. The CDR3 length is 15 residues. The germline CDR1 and CDR2 sequences are MGHRA and YSYEKL. V was shortened by 3 bases and J by 0 bases, with 11 bases between the two germline ends.

This clone was seen at least ten times. The rearrangement uses TRBV6-2 or TRBV6-3 and TRBJ1-3, with D possibly TRBD1 on 6 matching bases. Per germline, CDR1 MNHEY and CDR2 SVGEGT. V was trimmed by 2 bases and J by 0 bases, leaving 11 bases between them. The CDR3 length is 16 residues. This chain's CDR3 is CASSYDGQLSGNTIYF. CDR3 coding DNA: TGTGCCAGCAGTTACGATGGACAGCTCTCTGGAAACACCATATATTTT.

This chain uses TRBV5-8 with TRBJ2-1, with D maybe TRBD2 (5 bases). CDR1 and CDR2 from the germline V gene are SGHTS and YDEGEE. This CDR3 region has 18 residues. V shed 0 bases and J shed 5 bases, with 21 bases lying between them. Here the CDR3 DNA reads TGTGCCAGCAGCTTGGTTGTGACTAACTATCGACTAAACAATGAGCAGTTCTTC. As protein: CASSLVVTNYRLNNEQFF. Full variable domain (outside the CDR3, taken from reference TRBV5-8 and TRBJ2-1): EAGVTQSPTHLIKTRGQQATLRCSPISGHTSVYWYQQALGLGLQFLLWYDEGEERNRGNFPPRFSGRQFPNYSSELNVNALELEDSALYLCASSLVVTNYRLNNEQFFGPGTRLTVL.